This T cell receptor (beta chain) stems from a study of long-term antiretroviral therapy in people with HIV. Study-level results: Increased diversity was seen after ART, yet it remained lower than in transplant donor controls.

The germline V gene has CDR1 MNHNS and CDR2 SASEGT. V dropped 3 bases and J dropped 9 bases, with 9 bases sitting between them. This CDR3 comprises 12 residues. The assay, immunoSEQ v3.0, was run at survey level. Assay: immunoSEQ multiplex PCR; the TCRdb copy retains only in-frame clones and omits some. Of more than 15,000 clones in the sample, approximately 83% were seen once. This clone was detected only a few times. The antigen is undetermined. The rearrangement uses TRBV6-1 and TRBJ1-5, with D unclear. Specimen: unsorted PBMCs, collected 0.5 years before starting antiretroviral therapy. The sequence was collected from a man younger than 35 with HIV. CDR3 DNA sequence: TGTGCCAGCAGTGATGCTACCGGGCCCCAGCATTTT. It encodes CASSDATGPQHF.